The clone carrying this T cell receptor beta chain was observed a handful of times. TCRdb itself ran the RT-PCR reads through MiXCR, one entry per CDR3 protein. This repertoire shows 650,000 to 800,000 distinct CDR3 sequences, 12% to 15% found once; its top ten account for about 3.9%. Germline-derived CDR1 and CDR2 are SQVTM and ANQGSEA. The CDR3 length is 13 residues. V lost 6 bases, J lost 2 bases, and 12 bases lay in between. This sequence originates from a female donor in good health, serving as a healthy control. Material for sequencing was memory CD4+ T cells from blood. The J gene is TRBJ2-3, the V gene TRBV29-1; D may be TRBD2 (5 bases). The CDR3 protein is CSVMDWNTDTQYF. DNA for the CDR3: TGCAGCGTCATGGACTGGAACACAGATACGCAGTATTTT.